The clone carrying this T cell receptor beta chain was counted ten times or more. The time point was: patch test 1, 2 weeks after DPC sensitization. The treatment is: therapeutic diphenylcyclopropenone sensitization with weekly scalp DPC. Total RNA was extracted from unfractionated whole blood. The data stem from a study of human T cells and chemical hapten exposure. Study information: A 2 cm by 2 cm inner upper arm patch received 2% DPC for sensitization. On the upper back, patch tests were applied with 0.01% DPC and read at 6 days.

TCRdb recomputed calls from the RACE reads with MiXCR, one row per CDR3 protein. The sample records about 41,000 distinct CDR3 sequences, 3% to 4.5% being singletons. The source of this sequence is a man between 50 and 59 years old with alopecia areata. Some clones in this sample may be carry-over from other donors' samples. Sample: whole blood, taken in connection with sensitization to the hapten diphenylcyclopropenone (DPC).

The CDR3 sequence: CASSDRLAGSGANVLTF. The DNA of the CDR3 is TGTGCCAGCTCAGACCGGCTAGCGGGGTCTGGGGCCAACGTCCTGACTTTC. V gene TRBV18 combines with J gene TRBJ2-6; 9 positions match TRBD2. The CDR3 covers 17 residues. The germline CDR1 and CDR2 sequences are KGHSH and LQKENI. V gave up 5 bases and J gave up 1 base; unmatched junction bases: 6.